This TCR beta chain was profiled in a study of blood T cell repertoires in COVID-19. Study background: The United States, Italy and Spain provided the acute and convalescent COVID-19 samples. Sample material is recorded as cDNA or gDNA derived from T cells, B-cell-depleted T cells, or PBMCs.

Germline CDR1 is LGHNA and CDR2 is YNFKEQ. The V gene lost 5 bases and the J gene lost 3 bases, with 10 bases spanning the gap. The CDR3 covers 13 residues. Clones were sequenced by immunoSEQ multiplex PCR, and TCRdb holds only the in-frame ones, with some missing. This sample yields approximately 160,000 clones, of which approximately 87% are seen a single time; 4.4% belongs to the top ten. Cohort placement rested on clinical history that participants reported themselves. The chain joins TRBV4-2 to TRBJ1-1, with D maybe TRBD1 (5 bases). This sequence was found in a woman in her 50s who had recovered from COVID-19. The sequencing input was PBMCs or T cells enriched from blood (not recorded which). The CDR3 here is CASSSGAYTEAFF. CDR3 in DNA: TGTGCCAGCAGCAGCGGGGCCTACACTGAAGCTTTCTTT.